This TCR beta chain is drawn from a study of PD-1 blockade in classical Hodgkin lymphoma. CDR1 and CDR2 (germline): SGHAT, FQNNGV. The V gene end was trimmed by 2 bases and the J gene end by 4 bases; junction bases not matched to a gene: 3. The CDR3 has 14 amino acids. Measured with immunoSEQ multiplex PCR; TCRdb has only the in-frame clones, and not every one. The sample yields 24,000 or so clones, more than 65% seen once. All patients relapsed after autologous stem cell transplantation, and brentuximab vedotin exposure varied. Complete response, partial response or progressive disease made up the best responses. This clone was observed a single time.

This clonotype originated in a human donor with classical Hodgkin lymphoma. The source material was peripheral blood mononuclear cells (PBMCs), sampled at baseline. V and J are TRBV11-2 and TRBJ2-5; 8 bases are a match to TRBD2. The CDR3 DNA follows: TGTGCCAGCAGCTTATCAAGCGGGGGAGAGACCCAGTACTTC. Translated: CASSLSSGGETQYF.